A single sample gave rise to the 7 T cell receptor beta chains below, sequenced in a study of shared clonotypes between healthy human individuals. CD45RO-negative CD8 cells positively selected for CCR7 made up the naive population, which excluded terminally differentiated effector memory CD45RA+ cells. Profiled with immunoSEQ multiplex PCR; TCRdb holds only in-frame clones, not every one. The sample yields over 2,000,000 clones, 85% to 95% seen once. Sequences were obtained from naive CD8+ T cells from PBMCs. The receptors stem from a young man in good health. Some clones in this sample may be carry-over from other donors' samples.

Details on this clone: In the same sample, other DNA sequences code for this CDR3. The V and J genes are TRBV7-9 and TRBJ1-2; tentative D call: TRBD1 (5 bases). V gave up 3 bases and J gave up 0 bases, with 11 bases separating them. The CDR3 has 15 amino acids. Germline V gene sequence: CDR1 SEHNR, CDR2 FQNEAQ (reference sequence). DNA for the CDR3: TGTGCCAGCAGCTTCCCCCAGGGAGCTAACTATGGCTACACCTTC. Translating it yields CASSFPQGANYGYTF.

The rearrangement links TRBV9 to TRBJ2-1, with a tentative D call TRBD1 (6 bases). The V and J ends lost 4 bases and 0 bases respectively, with 17 bases between them. Germline lookup yields CDR1 SGDLS and CDR2 YYNGEE. CDR3 length: 17 residues. CDR3 sequence: CASSPRRQDSSYNEQFF. CDR3 sequence (DNA): TGTGCCAGCAGCCCTAGACGACAGGACAGCTCCTACAATGAGCAGTTCTTC.

This chain uses TRBV18 with TRBJ2-3, with 8 bases matching TRBD2. J lost 6 bases, V lost 1 base, and 9 bases had no gene match. CDR1 is KGHSH and CDR2 is LQKENI in the germline V gene. This CDR3 has 16 residues. The CDR3 DNA is TGTGCCAGCTCACCACGCTCGGGAGGGATCACGGATACGCAGTATTTT. This gives the protein CASSPRSGGITDTQYF.

The table lists this clone with a few counts. The chain combines TRBV2 with TRBJ1-1, with D unclear. With 4 bases removed from V and 6 bases from J, the gap between germline ends came to 12 bases. In germline, CDR1 is SNHLY, CDR2 FYNNEI. The CDR3 runs to 13 residues. CDR3 residues: CASSGGPNAEAFF. The CDR3 nucleotides read TGTGCCAGCAGTGGCGGACCTAACGCTGAAGCTTTCTTT.

On this clone: In the same sample, other DNA sequences code for this CDR3. The chain couples TRBV27 to TRBJ2-7, with 8 bases lining up with TRBD1. Germline loops: CDR1 MNHEY, CDR2 SMNVEV (reference sequence). Germline trimming cut 6 bases from V and 0 bases from J; bases unmatched to any gene: 4. The CDR3 is 14 residues long. Here the CDR3 reads CASRPGQGSYEQYF. Written as DNA, the CDR3 is TGTGCCAGCAGGCCCGGACAGGGCTCCTACGAGCAGTACTTC.

The CDR3 sequence: CASRERGSDTQYF. For the CDR3, the DNA is TGTGCCAGCAGGGAGCGGGGCTCAGATACGCAGTATTTT. The rearrangement joins TRBV6-6 to TRBJ2-3; 7 bases are shared with TRBD2. CDR3 length: 13 amino acids. Per germline, CDR1 MNHNY and CDR2 SVGAGI (reference sequence). Unmatched junction bases numbered 4, after V lost 6 bases and J lost 4 bases.

The genes are TRBV6-5 and TRBJ2-3; maybe TRBD1 (6 bases). The CDR3 sequence is 13 residues long. From germline, CDR1 is MNHEY and CDR2 SVGAGI. Trimming removed 0 bases from V and 11 bases from J, with 12 bases in between. CDR3 coding DNA: TGTGCCAGCAGTTACTCGACAGGTGGGCAGCAGTATTTT. As protein: CASSYSTGGQQYF.